Listed below are T cell receptor beta chains from one sample, sequenced in a study of blood T cell repertoires in COVID-19. Using immunoSEQ multiplex PCR, the repertoire was profiled, and TCRdb retains in-frame clones only, with some absent. The table records roughly 100,000 clones, 80% to 90% of them present only once. The sequencing sample was made of peripheral blood. These receptors all stem from a human donor in a cohort sampled during active COVID-19. The CDR3 runs from the conserved cysteine through the conserved F or W. The order of the fields is V gene, J gene, clone size, D gene, CDR3 DNA, CDR3 protein. The D gene is left open where the match is weak. Only part of the rows carry a size: once, few, many, or a class if the clone is expanded.

>TRBV3-1/TRBV3-2|TRBJ2-5|.|.
TGTGCCAGCAGCCCCCTGGGACTCCCTCCTAACGTGTACCAAGAGACCCAGTACTTC
CASSPLGLPPNVYQETQYF
>TRBV3-1/TRBV3-2|TRBJ1-1|.|.
TGTGCCAGCACCCGAGTCTCAGACATTTACACTGAAGCTTTCTTT
CASTRVSDIYTEAFF
>TRBV18|TRBJ1-4|.|.
TGTGCCAGCTCATCGACAGGCGCTAATGAAAAACTGTTTTTT
CASSSTGANEKLFF
>TRBV7-2|TRBJ1-6|.|.
TGTGCCAGCAGCTTAGAACACAGAAATTCACCCCTCCACTTT
CASSLEHRNSPLHF
>TRBV19|TRBJ2-7|.|.
TGTGCCAGTAGTATGGTCTGGGGGCAAGGTTCCTACGAGCAGTACTTC
CASSMVWGQGSYEQYF
>TRBV7-2|TRBJ2-3|.|.
TGTGCCAGCAGCCCTAGGGGTGGGCCGAGTACGCAGTATTTT
CASSPRGGPSTQYF
>TRBV7-2|TRBJ1-3|.|.
TGTGCCAGCAGCCGGGGATACTCTGGAAACACCATATATTTT
CASSRGYSGNTIYF
>TRBV11-2|TRBJ2-3|.|.
TGTGCCAGCAGCCAAGCATTTGGTGGCACAGATACGCAGTATTTT
CASSQAFGGTDTQYF
>TRBV25-1|TRBJ1-5|.|.
TGTGCCAGCAGACAATCAGGGTTCAATCAGCCCCAGCATTTT
CASRQSGFNQPQHF
>TRBV7-3|TRBJ2-7|.|.
TGTGCCAGCAGCTTAACCCAGGATTCCTACGAGCAGTACTTC
CASSLTQDSYEQYF
>TRBV7-9|TRBJ1-5|.|TRBD1
TGTGCCAGCAGCCTCCCAGGGGGCCAGCCCCAGCATTTT
CASSLPGGQPQHF
>TRBV9|TRBJ2-7|.|TRBD1
TGTGCCAGCAGCCCCCGGGACAGGCTCTACGAGCAGTACTTC
CASSPRDRLYEQYF
>TRBV29-1|TRBJ1-1|.|.
TGCAGCGGCAGGGATGTAACGGCCACTGAAGCTTTCTTT
CSGRDVTATEAFF
>TRBV28|TRBJ1-5|.|.
TGTGCCAGCAGGCCGGGGAGGGGACCGAGCAATCAGCCCCAGCATTTT
CASRPGRGPSNQPQHF
>TRBV19|TRBJ2-5|once|.
TGTGCCAGTCTGGACTTCCAAGAAACCCAGTACTTC
CASLDFQETQYF
>TRBV7-2|TRBJ2-2|.|TRBD2
TGTGCCAGCAGCTTTACTAGCGGGAGTTACACCGGGGAGCTGTTTTTT
CASSFTSGSYTGELFF
>TRBV4-3|TRBJ1-3|once|TRBD1
TGCGCCAGCAGCCAAGCGCGGCATTCAGGGGGCGGAAACACCATATATTTT
CASSQARHSGGGNTIYF
>TRBV7-2|TRBJ2-7|once|.
TGTGCCAGCAGTTCTTACCAGGGCCCTGTTTACGAGCAGTACTTC
CASSSYQGPVYEQYF
>TRBV7-2|TRBJ2-1|.|TRBD2
TGTGCCAGCAGCTTAGGAGCGGGAGGGCCCACGAATGAGCAGTTCTTC
CASSLGAGGPTNEQFF
>TRBV13|TRBJ2-7|.|.
TGTGCCAGCAGCTTAAACAGGGTCGAGCAGTACTTC
CASSLNRVEQYF
>TRBV6-2/TRBV6-3|TRBJ1-1|.|TRBD1
TGTGCCAGCAGTTACTCGAGAGGGGGCGGGTCGGGAAGAACTGAAGCTTTCTTT
CASSYSRGGGSGRTEAFF
>TRBV6-5|TRBJ1-5|once|.
TGTGCCAGCAGTTACGGGAGGGGTCAGCCCCAGCATTTT
CASSYGRGQPQHF
>TRBV19|TRBJ2-3|.|TRBD2
TGTGCCAGTAGTACTAGCGGAGGCACAGATACGCAGTATTTT
CASSTSGGTDTQYF
>TRBV7-3|TRBJ2-6|.|.
TGTGCCAGCAGCTTAATAGGGGGCTCTGGGGCCAACGTCCTGACTTTC
CASSLIGGSGANVLTF
>TRBV19|TRBJ1-4|.|TRBD1
TGTGCCAGTAGTATGATTGGGACAGAGGGACGAAATGAAAAACTGTTTTTT
CASSMIGTEGRNEKLFF
>TRBV7-8|TRBJ2-2|.|TRBD1
TGTGCCAGCAGCTTAGCTCGGACAGGGGGTACCGGGGAGCTGTTTTTT
CASSLARTGGTGELFF
>TRBV6-5|TRBJ1-1|.|TRBD1
TGTGCCAGCAGGCCCACAGGGGGCGCGTACACTGAAGCTTTCTTT
CASRPTGGAYTEAFF
>TRBV4-3|TRBJ1-2|.|.
TGCGCCAGCAGCCAAGGGCAGAATTCATATGGCTACACCTTC
CASSQGQNSYGYTF
>TRBV28|TRBJ2-7|.|.
TGTGCCAGCAGTCCGACACCTCCCCCCTACGAGCAGTACTTC
CASSPTPPPYEQYF
>TRBV19|TRBJ2-1|.|TRBD2
TGTGCCAGTAGGAAAAGCGGGAGGCAAATCTCCTACAATGAGCAGTTCTTC
CASRKSGRQISYNEQFF